This T cell receptor beta chain was sequenced in a study of OX40 agonist ivuxolimab in advanced cancers. Autoimmune disease history or systemic immunosuppression led to patient exclusion. At baseline, cycle 4 day 1, and cycle 7 day 1, blood was sampled. Study observations and caveats: At doses 0.1 to 3.0 mg/kg, CD4+ and CD8+ clones expanded.

Assay: immunoSEQ multiplex PCR; the TCRdb copy retains only in-frame clones and omits some. The sample includes some 54,000 clones, 70% to 80% of them seen just once. CDR3 length: 12 residues. V was clipped by 0 bases and J by 9 bases, with 9 bases between them. CDR1 is LNHNV, CDR2 YYDKDF, per germline (reference sequence). As to this clone: As yet, its antigen is unknown.

This chain uses TRBV15 with TRBJ2-7; D not certain. This specimen consisted of CD4+ or CD8+ T cells sorted from blood, obtained in a trial of the OX40 agonist ivuxolimab. The sequence was collected from an adult with an advanced solid tumor such as melanoma, head and neck, liver or kidney cancer. CDR3 coding DNA: TGTGCCACCAGCAGAGATAACGGCGGGCAGTACTTC. The encoded protein is CATSRDNGGQYF.